The following is a T cell receptor beta chain sequence with its context. What it binds is unknown. The data stem from a study of cytotoxic CD8 clonotypes in ibrutinib-treated CLL. Study as a whole: Patients attained 24 partial and 2 complete responses; at median approximately 70 months, around 15 remained remitted while about twelve progressed. Findings of the study overall: While tracking circulating CD8+ T-cell counts, baseline clonality exceeded that of age-matched healthy donors.

Depth targeted 1 in 200,000 to 1 in 1 million T cells, averaging 10x coverage per clonotype. Sequencing was performed with immunoSEQ multiplex PCR; in TCRdb, only in-frame clones are kept and a portion is missing. The sample lists 150,000 to 200,000 clones, about four fifths occurring once. Germline V gives CDR1 MDHEN, CDR2 SYDVKM. The CDR3 is 19 amino acids. V shed 6 bases, J shed 0 bases, and the junction held 16 bases outside the gene matches. The chain couples TRBV28 to TRBJ1-3; 8 bases fit TRBD1. This sample comprised PBMCs, obtained after 12 months of ibrutinib treatment. The sequence derives from a human donor with chronic lymphocytic leukemia. The CDR3 DNA is TGTGCCAGCAGGGGAGTGGCAGGGGGCTTAACATTCTCTGGAAACACCATATATTTT. Amino acids: CASRGVAGGLTFSGNTIYF.